One T cell receptor (beta chain) is described in this entry. The sample has other DNA sequences that encode this CDR3 too. Assay: immunoSEQ multiplex PCR; the TCRdb copy retains only in-frame clones and omits some. This table has fewer than 85,000 clones, roughly 90% appearing once. The sample originates from a study of OX40 agonist ivuxolimab in advanced cancers. Source: CD4+ or CD8+ T cells sorted from blood, taken in a trial of the OX40 agonist ivuxolimab. The receptor was derived from an adult with an advanced solid tumor such as melanoma, head and neck, liver or kidney cancer.

DNA for the CDR3: TGTGCCAGCGGTTGGGGGGCGCGGGACACTGGGGCCAACGTCCTGACTTTC. Encoded protein: CASGWGARDTGANVLTF. The chain joins TRBV11-2 to TRBJ2-6, with D perhaps matching TRBD1 or TRBD2 (6 bases each). V was cut by 8 bases and J by 2 bases, with 19 bases left in between. The CDR3 loop spans 17 amino acids. CDR1 and CDR2 from the germline V gene are SGHAT and FQNNGV.